This T cell receptor (beta chain) was retrieved from a study of T cell repertoires in cytomegalovirus infection. About the study: From public TCR beta signatures came an indication of both CMV infection and matching HLA type.

The CDR3 covers 12 residues. Trimming shortened V by 7 bases and J by 3 bases, and 10 bases separated the two germline ends. From germline, CDR1 is SNHLY and CDR2 FYNNEI. Whole-study results and caveats: Summed frequency of public TCR beta families distinguished CMV carriers with the relevant HLA. HLA-C-restricted TCR beta clonotypes specific for CMV led the ex vivo response.

About this clonotype itself: Its antigen is still unknown.

Via MiXCR, TCRdb re-called the reads, giving one row per CDR3 protein. The sample contains about 300,000 distinct CDR3 sequences, about a tenth of which appear only once. The rearrangement uses TRBV2 and TRBJ2-7; D is uncertain. The clonotype originates from a human donor in good health (CMV status not recorded). Some clones in this sample may be carry-over from other donors' samples. Source material: PBMCs. Here the CDR3 reads CASIDDGYEQYF. The CDR3 DNA follows: TGTGCCAGCATCGATGACGGCTACGAGCAGTACTTC.